These 28 T cell receptor beta chains originate from one sample sequenced in a study of T cell responses to AZD1222 COVID-19 vaccine. TCRdb keeps only in-frame clones here, not all; method: immunoSEQ multiplex PCR. In the table there are 140,000 to 150,000 clones, roughly 92% of which are singletons. The sample in question was peripheral blood, obtained on day 0 of AZD1222 vaccination. The source is an adult in good health.

The count of this clone is one. V is TRBV20-1 and J is TRBJ2-1; no clear D gene. The V end lost 5 bases, the J end lost 12 bases, and 14 bases lay between the germline ends. CDR1 is DFQATT and CDR2 is SNEGSKA in the germline V gene (reference sequence). The CDR3 totals 11 residues. The CDR3 here is CSASFSSGQFF. The CDR3 DNA reads as TGCAGTGCTTCGTTCTCTTCGGGGCAGTTCTTC.

This chain joins TRBV5-6 and TRBJ2-5, with no clear D. Trimming removed 3 bases at V and 5 bases at J, with 5 bases between. This CDR3 is built from 11 residues. Germline CDR1 is SGHDT and CDR2 is YYEEEE. CDR3 in amino acids: CASSSTETQYF. CDR3 nucleotide sequence: TGTGCCAGCAGCTCAACGGAGACCCAGTACTTC.

This chain joins TRBV11-2 and TRBJ2-1, with 11 nucleotides matching TRBD2. This CDR3 has 15 residues. In germline, CDR1 is SGHAT, CDR2 FQNNGV. V trimming: 6 bases; J trimming: 4 bases; junction bases outside the gene matches: 5. CDR3 sequence (DNA): TGTGCCAGCAGTTTCGGGACTAGCGGATACAATGAGCAGTTCTTC. This encodes CASSFGTSGYNEQFF.

This chain uses TRBV2 with TRBJ1-1, with D perhaps matching TRBD1 (5 bases). The V end was cut by 7 bases, the J end by 10 bases, with 19 bases between. Germline values: CDR1 SNHLY, CDR2 FYNNEI. The CDR3 runs to 13 residues. DNA for the CDR3: TGTGCCAGCAATAAGCTCGGGGGAAAGCGAGCTTTCTTT. Translated: CASNKLGGKRAFF.

This clone showed up just once. The chain employs TRBV2 and TRBJ2-1, with TRBD2 matching over 8 bases. CDR1 and CDR2 from the germline V gene are SNHLY and FYNNEI. This CDR3 is 15 amino acids long. V lost 6 bases, J lost 4 bases, and 8 bases stayed unmatched. CDR3 region: CASSAYAGGYNEQFF. The CDR3 DNA is TGTGCCAGCAGCGCTTACGCGGGAGGTTACAATGAGCAGTTCTTC.

The chain couples TRBV23-1 to TRBJ1-5, with D tentatively TRBD1 (5 bases). TRBV23-1 is an ORF for which the function is uncertain. This CDR3 has 15 amino acids. Trimming took 2 bases from V and 6 from J, leaving 14 bases between them. CDR3 in DNA: TGCGCCAGCAGTCAACCTGGTCAGGGAGGTCAGCCCCAGCATTTT. It encodes CASSQPGQGGQPQHF.

For the CDR3, the DNA is TGCGCCAGCAGCATGGGACAGCCTTACTCTGGGGCCAACGTCCTGACTTTC. Translated, it gives CASSMGQPYSGANVLTF. V and J are TRBV5-1 and TRBJ2-6; 7 bases are shared with TRBD1. J gave up 0 bases and V 4 bases, and 7 bases lay outside the gene matches. The CDR3 runs to 17 residues. CDR1 and CDR2 from the germline V gene are SGHRS and YFSETQ.

J is TRBJ1-1 and V is TRBV7-2; the D is unclear. This CDR3 has 11 residues. The germline V gene encodes CDR1 SGHTA and CDR2 FQGNSA. The V gene lost 4 bases and the J gene lost 6 bases, with 6 bases spanning the gap. The CDR3 protein is CASSSWAEAFF. The CDR3 DNA reads as TGTGCCAGCAGCTCCTGGGCTGAAGCTTTCTTT.

This chain joins TRBV5-1 and TRBJ2-1, with D possibly being TRBD2 (6 bases). Per germline, CDR1 SGHRS and CDR2 YFSETQ. The V gene lost 0 bases and the J gene lost 0 bases, with 13 bases spanning the gap. The CDR3 is 17 amino acids. Written as DNA, the CDR3 is TGCGCCAGCAGCTTGGGGCCTAGCGCGAGCTCCTACAATGAGCAGTTCTTC. Its protein product is CASSLGPSASSYNEQFF.

This chain joins TRBV27 and TRBJ1-5; TRBD1 might be the D (5 bases). CDR3 length equals 13 residues. The ends were cut back, 6 bases at V and 7 bases at J, with 13 bases in the middle. Germline V gives CDR1 MNHEY, CDR2 SMNVEV (reference sequence). Here the CDR3 DNA reads TGTGCCAGCAGGCCGTGGGGGAGACAGCCCCAGCATTTT. It specifies CASRPWGRQPQHF.

The rearrangement joins TRBV7-6 to TRBJ2-1, with TRBD2 identical over 11 bases. Trimming took 4 bases from V and 0 from J; bases not matched to a gene: 5. This CDR3 has 17 amino acids. Germline V gene data show CDR1 as SGHVS and CDR2 as FNYEAQ. The CDR3 DNA reads as TGTGCCAGCAGCTCTAATAGCGGGAGGGCCTCCTACAATGAGCAGTTCTTC. Protein sequence: CASSSNSGRASYNEQFF.

CDR3 amino acids: CASRTFQGAHQPQHF. The CDR3 coding sequence is TGTGCCAGTAGGACCTTCCAGGGGGCTCATCAGCCCCAGCATTTT. The chain recombines TRBV19 with TRBJ1-5; 8 bases are a match to TRBD1. The CDR3 runs to 15 residues. The trim removed 6 bases at V and 5 bases at J, leaving 9 bases unmatched. Germline V CDR1 and CDR2: LNHDA, SQIVND (reference sequence). The full variable domain, in which reference TRBV19 and TRBJ1-5 provide the parts outside the CDR3, is DGGITQSPKYLFRKEGQNVTLSCEQNLNHDAMYWYRQDPGQGLRLIYYSQIVNDFQKGDIAEGYSVSREKKESFPLTVTSAQKNPTAFYLCASRTFQGAHQPQHFGDGTRLSIL.

The chain links TRBV12-1 to TRBJ2-7. TRBV12-1 is a documented pseudogene. This CDR3 spans 16 amino acids. Written as DNA, the CDR3 is TGTGCCAGCAGCTTTCCCGGTTACGGGGGCCGCTACGAGCAGTACTTC. Translating gives CASSFPGYGGRYEQYF.

The V call is TRBV10-3, the J call TRBJ2-5, with D possibly being TRBD1 or TRBD2 (5 bases each). V was shortened by 9 bases and J by 3 bases, with 14 bases between the two germline ends. Germline lookup yields CDR1 ENHRY and CDR2 SYGVKD. The length of the CDR3 is 13 residues. The CDR3 bases are TGTGCCATTAAGAGGGTGGGGGAAGAGACCCAGTACTTC. Residues: CAIKRVGEETQYF.

The J gene is TRBJ1-1, the V gene TRBV6-1; D remains unclear. CDR3 length: 11 residues. Trimming took off 0 bases at V and 8 bases at J, with 4 bases between the two ends. The germline CDR1 and CDR2 sequences are MNHNS and SASEGT. The CDR3 sequence: CASSEAWEAFF. The DNA of the CDR3 is TGTGCCAGCAGTGAAGCGTGGGAAGCTTTCTTT.

The V call is TRBV30, the J call TRBJ1-1; possible D gene TRBD1, 5 bases. CDR3 length: 14 amino acids. V was shortened by 4 bases and J by 6 bases, with 18 bases between the two germline ends. Germline CDR1 and CDR2: GTSNPN and SVGIG (reference sequence). The CDR3 sequence is CAWTVGAGNSEAFF. In DNA form, the CDR3 reads TGTGCCTGGACAGTCGGGGCAGGAAACTCTGAAGCTTTCTTT.

The chain recombines TRBV2 with TRBJ2-1, with 16 bases fitting TRBD2. CDR1 SNHLY and CDR2 FYNNEI come from the germline V gene. The ends lost 6 bases at V and 16 bases at J; junction bases unmatched: 6. This CDR3 has 13 residues. The CDR3 DNA follows: TGTGCCAGCAGCGGGACTAGCGGGAGGGCCACCTTCTTC. Amino acid sequence: CASSGTSGRATFF.

This chain connects TRBV19 to TRBJ2-1, with 11 bases identical to TRBD2. Germline CDR1 reads LNHDA; CDR2 reads SQIVND (reference sequence). The ends lost 3 bases at V and 2 bases at J; junction bases unmatched: 0. This CDR3 is built from 15 residues. CDR3 amino acids: CASSMTSGTYNEQFF. The CDR3 bases are TGTGCCAGTAGTATGACTAGCGGGACCTACAATGAGCAGTTCTTC. Full variable domain (missing parts from reference TRBV19 and TRBJ2-1): DGGITQSPKYLFRKEGQNVTLSCEQNLNHDAMYWYRQDPGQGLRLIYYSQIVNDFQKGDIAEGYSVSREKKESFPLTVTSAQKNPTAFYLCASSMTSGTYNEQFFGPGTRLTVL.

This chain uses TRBV19 with TRBJ2-3; the D is unclear. The ends were cut back, 3 bases at V and 3 bases at J, with 22 bases in the middle. Looked up from germline, CDR1 is LNHDA and CDR2 is SQIVND (reference sequence). The CDR3 loop spans 18 amino acids. CDR3 amino acids: CASSIRLASETRTDTQYF. CDR3 bases: TGTGCCAGTAGTATTAGATTGGCCTCTGAAACTCGGACAGATACGCAGTATTTT.

This chain links TRBV5-1 with TRBJ2-1, with TRBD2 identical over 7 bases. This CDR3 is built from 17 residues. The germline V gene encodes CDR1 SGHRS and CDR2 YFSETQ. V was clipped by 4 bases and J by 2 bases; unmatched bases: 12. The CDR3 reads CASSLAFRLAAYNEQFF. The DNA of the CDR3 is TGCGCCAGCAGCCTGGCATTTCGTCTAGCGGCCTACAATGAGCAGTTCTTC.

The count of this clone is one. The genes are TRBV10-3 and TRBJ1-1; TRBD1 matches 7 bases. The CDR3 spans 15 residues. CDR1 ENHRY and CDR2 SYGVKD come from the germline V gene. With V trimmed by 7 bases and J by 1 base, 9 bases remained unmatched. CDR3 DNA: TGTGCCATCAATTCCGGGACAGCAAGGAACACTGAAGCTTTCTTT. As protein: CAINSGTARNTEAFF.

The chain is built from TRBV18 and TRBJ2-5; 14 nucleotides agree with TRBD2. This CDR3 contains 15 residues. CDR1 is KGHSH and CDR2 is LQKENI in the germline V gene. The J segment lost 2 bases and the V segment lost 6 bases, leaving 2 bases of the junction unmatched. The CDR3 DNA sequence: TGTGCCAGCTCCGGGACTAGCGGGGGACAAGAGACCCAGTACTTC. It yields the protein CASSGTSGGQETQYF.

The rearrangement links TRBV2 to TRBJ2-7; TRBD2 might be the D (6 bases). Trimming removed 7 bases at V and 2 bases at J, with 15 bases between. Germline CDR1 and CDR2: SNHLY and FYNNEI. There are 14 residues in the CDR3. The CDR3 bases are TGTGCCAGCATGCTAGCGCCTACCACCTACGAGCAGTACTTC. The encoded protein is CASMLAPTTYEQYF.

J is TRBJ2-5 and V is TRBV18; 9 positions match TRBD1. Per the germline V gene, CDR1 is KGHSH and CDR2 is LQKENI. Trimming removed 2 bases from V and 3 bases from J; junction bases left unmatched: 4. The CDR3 runs 15 residues. The CDR3 bases are TGTGCCAGCTCACCAATAAGGACAGGGGAAGAGACCCAGTACTTC. Residues: CASSPIRTGEETQYF. Filled out from reference TRBV18 and TRBJ2-5, the complete variable domain reads NAGVMQNPRHLVRRRGQEARLRCSPMKGHSHVYWYRQLPEEGLKFMVYLQKENIIDESGMPKERFSAEFPKEGPSILRIQQVVRGDSAAYFCASSPIRTGEETQYFGPGTRLLVL.

V usage is TRBV5-5 and J usage is TRBJ2-1; TRBD1 matches 7 bases. V shed 4 bases and J 10 bases; nucleotides not matched to a gene: 8. Germline V gene sequence: CDR1 SGHKS, CDR2 YYEKEE (reference sequence). The CDR3 is 13 residues long. This chain's CDR3 is CASSPGTATEQFF. The DNA of the CDR3 is TGTGCCAGCAGCCCCGGGACAGCGACAGAGCAGTTCTTC.

The J gene is TRBJ2-1, the V gene TRBV27; 11 bases are shared with TRBD2. V shed 6 bases, J shed 3 bases, and the junction held 4 bases outside the gene matches. This CDR3 has 15 amino acids. Germline-derived CDR1 and CDR2 are MNHEY and SMNVEV (reference sequence). The CDR3: CASSLAGGGYNEQFF. DNA for the CDR3: TGTGCCAGCAGCTTAGCGGGAGGGGGCTACAATGAGCAGTTCTTC.

The chain has TRBV7-9 and TRBJ1-1, with TRBD1 identical over 10 bases. Per germline, CDR1 SEHNR and CDR2 FQNEAQ (reference sequence). CDR3 length: 14 residues. Trimming cost V 3 bases and J 5 bases; bases outside gene matches: 3. CDR3 loop: CASSFRQGATEAFF. The CDR3 DNA reads as TGTGCCAGCAGCTTCCGACAGGGGGCGACTGAAGCTTTCTTT.

V is TRBV2 and J is TRBJ1-1; TRBD1 is a possible D gene (5 bases). Germline CDR1 SNHLY, CDR2 FYNNEI. The germline V and J ends were trimmed by 5 bases and 5 bases, with 15 bases remaining between them. The CDR3 sequence is 14 residues long. As DNA, the CDR3 is TGTGCCAGCAGTACCGGGGGGTCGTATACTGAAGCTTTCTTT. It encodes CASSTGGSYTEAFF.